The next 21 T cell receptor beta chains were all read from a single sample in a study of T cell repertoires in cytomegalovirus infection. For these receptors, no antigen is known. In TCRdb, the reads were re-called with MiXCR into one record per CDR3 protein. Here the sample spans about a million distinct CDR3 sequences, around 31% being singletons. The specimen was cultured CD8+ T cells from PBMCs, collected from culture after CMV antigen stimulation. The receptors derive from a human donor in good health (CMV status not recorded). Some clones in this sample may be carry-over from other donors' samples.

This clonotype was counted only a few times. The rearrangement joins TRBV12-3 or TRBV12-4 to TRBJ2-7, with a tentative D call TRBD2 (6 bases). The CDR3 is made up of 14 amino acids. V lost 1 base to trimming and J lost 7 bases, with 14 bases between them. The CDR3 nucleotides read TGTGCCAGCAGTTTAGACAGGAATCGGGGGGAGCAGTACTTC. The encoded protein is CASSLDRNRGEQYF.

This clonotype has a handful of counts. This chain connects TRBV12-3 or TRBV12-4 to TRBJ2-4, with TRBD1 matching over 7 bases. The V and J ends lost 4 bases and 8 bases, in that order; junction bases with no gene match: 5. The CDR3 is 13 amino acids. Written as DNA, the CDR3 is TGTGCCAGCAGTTCGACAGGGACGGACATTCAGTACTTC. Translation gives CASSSTGTDIQYF.

This chain uses TRBV19 with TRBJ1-2; D is perhaps TRBD1 (6 bases). V lost 10 bases, J lost 6 bases, and 12 bases lay in between. The CDR3 is 11 amino acids. CDR1 and CDR2 from the germline V gene are LNHDA and SQIVND (reference sequence). CDR3 sequence: CAMRGGDGYTF. CDR3 coding DNA: TGTGCCATGAGAGGGGGAGATGGCTACACCTTC.

The chain recombines TRBV5-8 with TRBJ2-5; possible D gene TRBD2, 7 bases. The CDR3 has 13 amino acids. From germline, CDR1 is SGHTS and CDR2 YDEGEE. V lost 4 bases to trimming and J lost 5 bases, with 12 bases between them. Written as DNA, the CDR3 is TGTGCCAGCAGCCCACGGGGGGCGGAGACCCAGTACTTC. Protein product: CASSPRGAETQYF.

This rearrangement joins TRBV20-1 to TRBJ2-7, with D possibly being TRBD1 (5 bases). V lost 3 bases and J lost 0, with 24 bases in between. The germline gives CDR1 DFQATT, CDR2 SNEGSKA (reference sequence). This CDR3 is built from 18 residues. CDR3 sequence (DNA): TGCAGTGCTAGGGATTTGTACCAGGGCAGCTCAAGCTCCTACGAGCAGTACGTC. Residues: CSARDLYQGSSSSYEQYV.

Regarding this clonotype: This may be a read error, as it is one base from a much larger clone. J is TRBJ1-4 and V is TRBV2; D gene uncertain. Per germline, CDR1 SNHLY and CDR2 FYNNEI. The CDR3 is 14 residues long. For the CDR3, the DNA is TGTACCAGCAGTGAAAGACGGAGATATGAAAAACTGTTTTTT. It is translated as CTSSERRRYEKLFF. The full variable domain, with the rest looked up from reference TRBV2 and TRBJ1-4, is EPEVTQTPSHQVTQMGQEVILRCVPISNHLYFYWYRQILGQKVEFLVSFYNNEISEKSEIFDDQFSVERPDGSNFTLKIRSTKLEDSAMYFCTSSERRRYEKLFFGSGTQLSVL.

The genes are TRBV4-3 and TRBJ1-2; 9 bases match TRBD1. This CDR3 is 15 amino acids long. Germline V gene sequence: CDR1 LGHNA, CDR2 YSLEER. The V gene end was trimmed by 3 bases and the J gene end by 4 bases; junction bases not matched to a gene: 6. The CDR3: CASSHGPGQGYGYTF. CDR3 nucleotide sequence: TGCGCCAGCAGCCACGGACCGGGACAGGGCTATGGCTACACCTTC.

The J gene is TRBJ2-2, the V gene TRBV11-2; D remains ambiguous. The V end lost 8 bases, the J end lost 6 bases, and 16 bases lay between the germline ends. This CDR3 comprises 14 residues. The V gene's germline CDR1 is SGHAT and CDR2 FQNNGV. The CDR3 DNA reads TGTGCCAGCTTGTCGCCGACATCACCCGGGGAGCTGTTTTTT. Translated: CASLSPTSPGELFF.

The V gene is TRBV29-1, the J gene TRBJ2-1; tentatively, D is TRBD2 (5 bases). The CDR3 is 11 amino acids. Germline CDR1 SQVTM, CDR2 ANQGSEA. Trimming removed 6 bases at V and 15 bases at J, with 18 bases between. CDR3 sequence (DNA): TGCAGCGTCCTACACCTCGGGGTAGCGTTCTTC. This sequence encodes CSVLHLGVAFF.

This chain joins TRBV27 and TRBJ1-2; 8 nucleotides align to TRBD1. Germline V gives CDR1 MNHEY, CDR2 SMNVEV (reference sequence). The length of the CDR3 is 16 residues. V lost 5 bases, J lost 4 bases, and 12 bases stayed unmatched. CDR3 protein: CASSTVDRGDPYGYTF. The CDR3 DNA follows: TGTGCCAGCAGTACCGTCGACAGGGGCGATCCCTATGGCTACACCTTC.

For this clonotype: One end of the junction is discordant with germline, which a read error may explain. The chain uses TRBV9 and TRBJ1-2; no reliable D call. The germline V gene encodes CDR1 SGDLS and CDR2 YYNGEE. This CDR3 contains 13 residues. CDR3 residues: CASLSGVGYDYTF. The CDR3 DNA follows: TGTGCCAGCCTAAGCGGCGTTGGGTATGACTACACCTTC.

This clonotype has a single count. This chain links TRBV5-1 with TRBJ2-1; TRBD2 matches at 9 bases. Germline V gives CDR1 SGHRS, CDR2 YFSETQ. The CDR3 loop spans 18 amino acids. The junction had 7 bases not matched to a gene; V was cut back by 0 bases and J by 0 bases. The CDR3, as DNA: TGCGCCAGCAGCTTGGATCTAGCGGGGCTCAGCTCCTACAATGAGCAGTTCTTC. Translating it yields CASSLDLAGLSSYNEQFF.

The gene calls are TRBV28 and TRBJ1-6, with 7 bases aligning to TRBD1. CDR3 length: 17 residues. V lost 6 bases and J lost 0; bases outside the gene matches: 8. Germline lookup yields CDR1 MDHEN and CDR2 SYDVKM. In DNA, the CDR3 is TGTGCCAGCAGACTTGGACAGGCGAGCTCCTATAATTCACCCCTCCACTTT. As protein: CASRLGQASSYNSPLHF.

Concerning this clonotype itself: Mismatch with germline at one junction end may stem from a read error. The chain carries TRBV6-1 and TRBJ2-5; D is tentatively TRBD1 or TRBD2 (5 bases each). The germline V gene has CDR1 MNHNS and CDR2 SASEGT. CDR3 size: 14 residues. In nucleotides, the CDR3 is TGTGCCAGCAGGGAAGGGGACGTACAAGAGACCCAGTACTTC. This gives the protein CASREGDVQETQYF.

This chain links TRBV6-6 with TRBJ1-5; perhaps TRBD1 as D (5 bases). V was cut by 2 bases and J by 0 bases, with 11 bases left in between. The CDR3 spans 16 residues. The germline V gene has CDR1 MNHNY and CDR2 SVGAGI (reference sequence). The CDR3 is CASSYGRVNSNQPQHF. For the CDR3, the DNA is TGTGCCAGCAGTTACGGCAGGGTAAATAGCAATCAGCCCCAGCATTTT.

V is TRBV6-5 and J is TRBJ2-1; 10 positions agree with TRBD1. The CDR3 runs 16 residues. In germline, CDR1 is MNHEY, CDR2 SVGAGI. V lost 0 bases and J lost 7; bases outside the gene matches: 6. CDR3 nucleotide sequence: TGTGCCAGCAGTTACTCCGAGACAGGGGGCTATAATGAGCAGTTCTTC. Its protein is CASSYSETGGYNEQFF.

This clonotype turned up a few times. V usage is TRBV7-6 and J usage is TRBJ2-7, with D possibly matching TRBD1 (6 bases). Germline CDR1 SGHVS, CDR2 FNYEAQ. V gave up 1 base and J gave up 2 bases, with 9 bases separating them. There are 14 residues in the CDR3. The CDR3 region is CASSLEGDTYEQYF. In DNA, the CDR3 is TGTGCCAGCAGCTTAGAGGGGGACACCTACGAGCAGTACTTC.

The CDR3 coding sequence is TGTGCCAACAGGACGCCCGCCCGTGGAGATACGCAGTATTTT. Amino acids: CANRTPARGDTQYF. The chain has TRBV25-1 and TRBJ2-3, with D perhaps matching TRBD1 (5 bases). Germline CDR1 MGHDK, CDR2 SYGVNS. This CDR3 has 14 residues. V lost 10 bases, J lost 5 bases, and 19 bases lay in between.

This clonotype was seen a handful of times. The rearrangement links TRBV10-2 to TRBJ2-7; D gene uncertain. V lost 3 bases, J lost 2 bases, and 11 bases lay in between. CDR1 and CDR2 from the germline V gene are WSHSY and SAAADI. There are 14 residues in the CDR3. The CDR3 sequence: CASSDQAGPYEQYF. The CDR3 nucleotides read TGCGCCAGCAGTGACCAGGCAGGTCCCTACGAGCAGTACTTC.

The chain joins TRBV6-6 to TRBJ2-7; TRBD1 aligns across 7 bases. CDR1 MNHNY and CDR2 SVGAGI come from the germline V gene (reference sequence). Trimming at V came to 6 bases and at J to 3 bases, leaving 8 bases not matched to a gene. This CDR3 comprises 14 residues. The CDR3 coding sequence is TGTGCCAGCAGCGACTCGACAGGGCTCTACGAGCAGTACGTC. This gives the protein CASSDSTGLYEQYV.

This clonotype occurred many times. This chain uses TRBV6-2 or TRBV6-3 with TRBJ1-5; possibly TRBD1 for D (5 bases). The CDR3 sequence is 15 residues long. V was cut by 2 bases and J by 7 bases, with 15 bases left in between. Germline CDR1 and CDR2: MNHEY and SVGEGT. The CDR3 DNA reads as TGTGCCAGCAGTTACCAAGGGCTAGGGGACCAGCCCCAGCATTTT. Protein: CASSYQGLGDQPQHF.